This T cell receptor (beta chain) was sequenced during a study of cytomegalovirus exposure and HLA in healthy donors. Whole-study results and caveats: There were 160 or so TCR beta chains listed as cytomegalovirus-associated.

While unrecorded immune exposures were likely, the donors were nominally healthy when sampled. Amplification used 60 Vbeta primers and 13 Jbeta primers. TCRdb's copy holds only in-frame clones and misses some; the assay was immunoSEQ multiplex PCR. Seen in this sample are some 130,000 clones; the ten most common clones hold over 1.5%. As to this clone: What it binds is unknown.

This receptor was obtained from a man aged 18 to 29 in good health and CMV-seronegative. The sequenced sample was PBMCs.

The CDR3 sequence is CASSPGSITEAFF. In DNA form, the CDR3 reads TGTGCCAGCAGCCCGGGGTCCATCACTGAAGCTTTCTTT. The chain recombines TRBV7-6 with TRBJ1-1; unclear D gene. The germline V gene encodes CDR1 SGHVS and CDR2 FNYEAQ. The CDR3 loop spans 13 amino acids. Deletions cut 5 bases from V and 4 bases from J, with 11 bases between.